This TCR beta chain was sequenced in a study of blood T cell repertoires in COVID-19. Sequenced by immunoSEQ multiplex PCR; TCRdb stores in-frame clones only, minus some. The sample includes about 250,000 clones, more than 80% of them seen just once. Trimming stripped 4 bases from V and 0 bases from J, with 4 bases between. The CDR3 length is 12 residues. Germline-derived CDR1 and CDR2 are SGHNT and YYREEE (reference sequence). The rearrangement joins TRBV5-4 to TRBJ1-1; D remains ambiguous. Specimen: PBMCs or T cells enriched from blood (not recorded which). The receptor's source is a woman under 30 who had recovered from COVID-19. The CDR3 protein is CASSLLNTEAFF. In DNA form, the CDR3 reads TGTGCCAGCAGCCTGTTGAACACTGAAGCTTTCTTT.